The TCR beta chain described here comes from a study of cytomegalovirus exposure and HLA in healthy donors (dated by TCRdb to the late 2010s). About the investigation overall: According to a later analysis, one platform produced both the roughly 110 validation repertoires and the 700 or so repertoires of the first cohort. The study aimed to test whether signatures of past pathogen exposure could be identified by cataloging public T cell receptors. A separate validation cohort of 100 to 150 different subjects was used in addition to the approximately 640-subject first cohort. The study combined high-throughput TCR immunosequencing, statistical association of individual TCRs with disease status, and machine learning to predict cytomegalovirus infection status.

Library construction relied on the immunoSEQ multiplex PCR assay. The original pipeline was this. A statistical classification framework was developed to diagnose cytomegalovirus status using the catalog of TCR beta chain sequences. This is the immuneACCESS table as TCRdb keeps it, with only in-frame sequences that have V and J called. A part of the clones is gone; compared with another copy, unresolved V genes explain less than half, and the rest is unexplained. V and J calls and clone size are as listed in that table; D and trimming were resolved from the DNA. For this sample there are about 130,000 clones; around 96% appear just once. 1.7% of the sample is taken by the ten largest. The research as a whole found: The validation cohort had no HLA typing available for a later analysis, so co-occurrence within that cohort was assessed over all 120 or so repertoires. According to the authors, the approach could potentially be generalized to other disease states and immunological phenotypes. The classifier was reported to diagnose cytomegalovirus status with high specificity and sensitivity in both the original and validation cohorts. In the study, approximately 150 TCR beta chains were listed as associated with cytomegalovirus. In a later analysis, TCRs clustered in the first cohort were found to also tend to co-occur in the roughly 110 validation repertoires, with 90% to 95% of cluster scores above 0. A few of the identified cytomegalovirus-associated TCR beta chains were confirmed in vitro to be specific for cytomegalovirus antigens. Across donors, most TCR sequences were observed very rarely, whereas some public TCRs were present in many individuals.

Taken from cysteine to phenylalanine, the CDR3 has 15 residues. CDR3 DNA only is kept here, 45 bases in frame from base 1. Relative to germline, V is missing 5 bases and J is missing 6 bases, with 12 bases of the junction outside any gene match. Reading the germline V gene gives CDR1 SGHAT and CDR2 FQNNGV. Only one count was recorded for this clone. What antigen it recognizes has not been identified. Nothing much larger sits one base from this clone, and base qualities are not available. Separate from the roughly 630-subject first cohort, the validation cohort of about 120 subjects was the group to which the donors belonged.

Sequencing was done on a sample of PBMCs. The chain links TRBV11-2 with TRBJ1-1, with 7 bases matching TRBD1. The receptor comes from a man aged 18 to 35 in good health and CMV-seronegative. In nucleotides, the sequence is TGTGCCAGCAGCCCGACAGGGTTCGGTGGTGCTGAAGCTTTCTTT. Translated, this is CASSPTGFGGAEAFF.